The present entry profiles one T cell receptor beta chain with its context. What it binds is unknown. Investigators merged groups given second doses at roughly 4 or roughly 12 weeks. Using immunoSEQ multiplex PCR, the repertoire was profiled, and TCRdb retains in-frame clones only, with some absent. The sample includes around 150,000 clones, more than 80% of them seen just once. This sample is drawn from a study of T cell responses to AZD1222 COVID-19 vaccine. Findings and caveats of the study: CD4 TCRs associated with vaccination spanned spike, dominating at 160-218 and 743-854. Without day 14 samples, only post-peak T cell repertoires were studied.

The V end was cut by 0 bases, the J end by 10 bases, with 15 bases between. The CDR3 sequence is 14 residues long. CDR1 is SNHLY, CDR2 FYNNEI, per germline. The chain uses TRBV2 and TRBJ1-1; a weak D match, TRBD1 (5 bases). The sequences come from peripheral blood, collected 28 days after the second AZD1222 dose. This clonotype was obtained from an adult who received the AZD1222 COVID-19 vaccine. The CDR3 sequence: CASSEALKRGRAFF. In nucleotides, the CDR3 is TGTGCCAGCAGTGAAGCCCTAAAGAGGGGACGAGCTTTCTTT.